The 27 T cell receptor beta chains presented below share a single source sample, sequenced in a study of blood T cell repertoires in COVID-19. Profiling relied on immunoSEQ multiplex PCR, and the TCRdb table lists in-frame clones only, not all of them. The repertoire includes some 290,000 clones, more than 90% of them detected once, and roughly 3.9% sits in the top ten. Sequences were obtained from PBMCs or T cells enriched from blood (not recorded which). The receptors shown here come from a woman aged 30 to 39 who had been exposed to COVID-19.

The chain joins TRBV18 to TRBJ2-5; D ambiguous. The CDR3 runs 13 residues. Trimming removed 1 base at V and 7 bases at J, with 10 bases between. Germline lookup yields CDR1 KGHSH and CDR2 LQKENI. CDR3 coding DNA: TGTGCCAGCTCACCACGCTACAGTGGGACCCAGTACTTC. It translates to CASSPRYSGTQYF.

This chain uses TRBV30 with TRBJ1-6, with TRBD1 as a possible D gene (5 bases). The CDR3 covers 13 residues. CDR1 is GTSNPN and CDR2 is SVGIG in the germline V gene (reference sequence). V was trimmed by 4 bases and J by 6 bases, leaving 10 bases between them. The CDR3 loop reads CAWNAGLNSPLHF. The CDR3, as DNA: TGTGCCTGGAACGCAGGGCTTAATTCACCCCTCCACTTT.

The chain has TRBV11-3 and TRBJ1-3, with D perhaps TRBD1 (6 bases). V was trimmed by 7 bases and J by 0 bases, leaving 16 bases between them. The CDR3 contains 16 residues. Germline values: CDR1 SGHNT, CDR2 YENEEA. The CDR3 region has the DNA TGTGCCAGCACCCACCACAGGGCCTTCTCTGGAAACACCATATATTTT. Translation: CASTHHRAFSGNTIYF.

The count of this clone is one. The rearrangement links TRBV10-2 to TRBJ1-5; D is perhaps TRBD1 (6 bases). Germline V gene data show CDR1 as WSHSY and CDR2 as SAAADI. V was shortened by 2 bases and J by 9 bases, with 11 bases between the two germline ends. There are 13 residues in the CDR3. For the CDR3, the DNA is TGCGCCAGCAGTGAGGGCAGGGGTGCGCCCCAGCATTTT. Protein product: CASSEGRGAPQHF.

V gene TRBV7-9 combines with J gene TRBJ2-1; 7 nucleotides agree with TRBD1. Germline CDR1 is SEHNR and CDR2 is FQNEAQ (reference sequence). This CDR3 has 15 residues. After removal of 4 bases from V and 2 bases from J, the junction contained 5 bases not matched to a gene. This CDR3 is CASSSRQGPYNEQFF. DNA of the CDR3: TGTGCCAGCAGCTCGCGACAGGGTCCCTACAATGAGCAGTTCTTC.

CDR3 DNA: TGTGCCAGCAGTTTGCGGGCCGATCAGCCCCAGCATTTT. Translation gives CASSLRADQPQHF. This chain uses TRBV6-1 with TRBJ1-5; no reliable D call. Trimming took off 5 bases at V and 5 bases at J, with 10 bases between the two ends. CDR3 length: 13 residues. In germline, CDR1 is MNHNS, CDR2 SASEGT.

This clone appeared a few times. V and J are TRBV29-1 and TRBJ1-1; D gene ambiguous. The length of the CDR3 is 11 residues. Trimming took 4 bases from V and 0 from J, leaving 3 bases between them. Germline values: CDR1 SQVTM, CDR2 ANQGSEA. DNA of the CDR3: TGCAGCGTTGTAGTGAACACTGAAGCTTTCTTT. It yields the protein CSVVVNTEAFF. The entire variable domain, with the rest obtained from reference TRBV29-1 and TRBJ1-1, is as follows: SAVISQKPSRDICQRGTSLTIQCQVDSQVTMMFWYRQQPGQSLTLIATANQGSEATYESGFVIDKFPISRPNLTFSTLTVSNMSPEDSSIYLCSVVVNTEAFFGQGTRLTVV.

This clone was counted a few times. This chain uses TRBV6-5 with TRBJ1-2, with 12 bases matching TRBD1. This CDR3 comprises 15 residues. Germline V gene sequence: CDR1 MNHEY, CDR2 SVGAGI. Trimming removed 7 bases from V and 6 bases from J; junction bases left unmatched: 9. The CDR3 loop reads CASKKPGTGGDGYTF. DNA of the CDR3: TGTGCCAGCAAGAAGCCCGGGACAGGGGGCGATGGCTACACCTTC.

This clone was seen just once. The CDR3 DNA reads TGTGCCAGCAGCTTAACTGGCAAAGCCGGGGAGCTGTTTTTT. Translated, it gives CASSLTGKAGELFF. This chain uses TRBV7-3 with TRBJ2-2, with D uncertain. V was clipped by 0 bases and J by 6 bases, with 8 bases between them. This CDR3 is built from 14 residues. Per the germline V gene, CDR1 is SGHTA and CDR2 is FQGTGA.

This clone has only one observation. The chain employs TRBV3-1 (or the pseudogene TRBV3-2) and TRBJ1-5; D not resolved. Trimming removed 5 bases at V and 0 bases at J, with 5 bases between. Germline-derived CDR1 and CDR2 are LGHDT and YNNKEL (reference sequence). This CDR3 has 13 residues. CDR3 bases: TGTGCCAGCAGCGGCCGTAGCAATCAGCCCCAGCATTTT. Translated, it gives CASSGRSNQPQHF.

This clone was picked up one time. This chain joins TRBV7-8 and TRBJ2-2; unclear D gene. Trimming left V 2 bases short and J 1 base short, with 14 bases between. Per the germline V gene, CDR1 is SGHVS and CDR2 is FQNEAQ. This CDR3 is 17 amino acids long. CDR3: CASSLRRQRENTGELFF. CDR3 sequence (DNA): TGTGCCAGCAGCTTAAGGCGGCAGAGAGAGAACACCGGGGAGCTGTTTTTT.

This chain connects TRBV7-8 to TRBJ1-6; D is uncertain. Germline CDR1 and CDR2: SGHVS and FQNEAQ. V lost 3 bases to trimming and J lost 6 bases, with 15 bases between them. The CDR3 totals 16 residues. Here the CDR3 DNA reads TGTGCCAGCAGCTTCAAGGGCGCGGGAGGTAATTCACCCCTCCACTTT. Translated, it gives CASSFKGAGGNSPLHF.

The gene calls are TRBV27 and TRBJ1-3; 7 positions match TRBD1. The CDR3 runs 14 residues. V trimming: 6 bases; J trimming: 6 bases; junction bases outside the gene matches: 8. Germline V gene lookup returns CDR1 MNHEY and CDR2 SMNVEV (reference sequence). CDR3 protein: CASRNAGQKNTIYF. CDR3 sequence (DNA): TGTGCCAGCAGGAATGCGGGACAGAAAAACACCATATATTTT.

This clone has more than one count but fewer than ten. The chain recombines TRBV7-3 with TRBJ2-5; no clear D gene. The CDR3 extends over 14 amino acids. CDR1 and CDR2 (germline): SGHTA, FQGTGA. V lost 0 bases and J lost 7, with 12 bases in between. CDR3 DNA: TGTGCCAGCAGCTTAACCGGGTCCCCCGGGACCCAGTACTTC. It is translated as CASSLTGSPGTQYF.

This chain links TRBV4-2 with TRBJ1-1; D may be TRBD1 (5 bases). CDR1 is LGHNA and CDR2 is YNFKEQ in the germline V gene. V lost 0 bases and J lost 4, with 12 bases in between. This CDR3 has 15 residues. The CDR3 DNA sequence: TGTGCCAGCAGCCAAGATCCAGGGCGAGGCACTGAAGCTTTCTTT. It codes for CASSQDPGRGTEAFF.

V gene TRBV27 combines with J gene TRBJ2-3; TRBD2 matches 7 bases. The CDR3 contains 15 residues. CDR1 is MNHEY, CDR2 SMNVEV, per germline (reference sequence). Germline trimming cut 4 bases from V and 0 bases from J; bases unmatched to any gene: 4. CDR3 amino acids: CASSSSGLSTDTQYF. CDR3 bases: TGTGCCAGCAGTTCTAGCGGACTAAGCACAGATACGCAGTATTTT.

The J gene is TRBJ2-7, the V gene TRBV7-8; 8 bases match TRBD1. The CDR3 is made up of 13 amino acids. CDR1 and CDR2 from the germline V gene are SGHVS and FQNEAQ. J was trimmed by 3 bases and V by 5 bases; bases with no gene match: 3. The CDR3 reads CASSADRVYEQYF. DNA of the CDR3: TGTGCCAGCAGCGCGGACAGGGTCTACGAGCAGTACTTC.

The CDR3: CASTMDRATYEQYF. The DNA of the CDR3 is TGTGCCAGCACCATGGACAGGGCAACCTACGAGCAGTACTTC. The J gene is TRBJ2-7, the V gene TRBV2; 8 bases are a match to TRBD1. V was pared by 7 bases and J by 2 bases, with 7 bases of the junction left unmatched. The germline CDR1 and CDR2 sequences are SNHLY and FYNNEI. This CDR3 comprises 14 residues.

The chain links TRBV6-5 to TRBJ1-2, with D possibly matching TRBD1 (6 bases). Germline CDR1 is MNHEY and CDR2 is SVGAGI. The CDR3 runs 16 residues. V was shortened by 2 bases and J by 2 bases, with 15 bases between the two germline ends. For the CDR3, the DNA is TGTGCCAGCAGTTACAGGGGCGGGGGCTCGAACTATGGCTACACCTTC. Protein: CASSYRGGGSNYGYTF.

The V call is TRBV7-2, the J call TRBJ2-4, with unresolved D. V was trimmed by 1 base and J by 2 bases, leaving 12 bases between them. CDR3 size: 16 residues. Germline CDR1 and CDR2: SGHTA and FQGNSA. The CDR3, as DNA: TGTGCCAGCAGCTTAGAGTTCTCTGCGACCAAAAACATTCAGTACTTC. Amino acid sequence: CASSLEFSATKNIQYF.

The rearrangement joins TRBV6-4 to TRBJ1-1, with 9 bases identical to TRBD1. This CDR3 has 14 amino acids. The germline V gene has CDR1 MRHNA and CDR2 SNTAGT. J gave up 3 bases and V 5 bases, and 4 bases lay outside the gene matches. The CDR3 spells CASSYRQGDTEAFF. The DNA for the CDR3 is TGTGCCAGCAGTTACCGACAGGGGGACACTGAAGCTTTCTTT.

The chain's CDR3 is CSVGDGYTF. CDR3 DNA sequence: TGCAGCGTTGGAGATGGCTACACCTTC. The chain carries TRBV29-1 and TRBJ1-2; D gene ambiguous. The CDR3 is made up of 9 amino acids. The germline V gene encodes CDR1 SQVTM and CDR2 ANQGSEA. V gave up 4 bases and J gave up 6 bases, with 3 bases separating them.

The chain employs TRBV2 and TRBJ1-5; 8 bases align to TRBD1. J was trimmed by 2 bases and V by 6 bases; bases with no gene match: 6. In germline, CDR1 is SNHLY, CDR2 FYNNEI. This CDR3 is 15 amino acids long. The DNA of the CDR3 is TGTGCCAGCAGGGACCCGGACAGGGGCAATCAGCCCCAGCATTTT. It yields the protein CASRDPDRGNQPQHF.

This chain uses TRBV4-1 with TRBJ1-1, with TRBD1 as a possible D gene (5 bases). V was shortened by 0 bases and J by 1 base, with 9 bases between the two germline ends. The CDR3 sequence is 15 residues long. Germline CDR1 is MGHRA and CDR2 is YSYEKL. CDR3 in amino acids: CASSQDLGRNTEAFF. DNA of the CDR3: TGCGCCAGCAGCCAAGATTTGGGGCGGAACACTGAAGCTTTCTTT.

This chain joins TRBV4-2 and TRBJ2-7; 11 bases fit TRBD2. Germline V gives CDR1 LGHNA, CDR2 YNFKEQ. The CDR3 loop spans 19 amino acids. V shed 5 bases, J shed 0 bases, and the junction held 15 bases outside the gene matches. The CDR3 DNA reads TGTGCCAGCAGCGCCCCGCCGGGTAGCGGGGGGGCCCTCTCCTACGAGCAGTACTTC. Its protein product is CASSAPPGSGGALSYEQYF.

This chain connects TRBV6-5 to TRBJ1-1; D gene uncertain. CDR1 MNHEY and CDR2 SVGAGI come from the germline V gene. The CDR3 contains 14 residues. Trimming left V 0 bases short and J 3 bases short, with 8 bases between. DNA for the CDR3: TGTGCCAGCAGTTACTCATCCGGGGACACTGAAGCTTTCTTT. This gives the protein CASSYSSGDTEAFF.

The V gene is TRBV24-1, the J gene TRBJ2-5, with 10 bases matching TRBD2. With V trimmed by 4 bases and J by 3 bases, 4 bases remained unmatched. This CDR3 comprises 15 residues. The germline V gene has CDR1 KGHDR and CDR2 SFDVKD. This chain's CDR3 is CATSDPLAGEETQYF. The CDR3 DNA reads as TGTGCCACCAGTGACCCCCTAGCGGGGGAAGAGACCCAGTACTTC.